A single sample gave rise to the 17 T cell receptor beta chains below, sequenced in a study of cytomegalovirus exposure and HLA in healthy donors. Clones were read by immunoSEQ multiplex PCR, and TCRdb kept only the in-frame ones, dropping some. This sample has around 150,000 clones, with roughly four fifths found just once. The material sequenced was PBMCs. These receptor sequences come from a man aged 25 to 40 in good health and CMV-seropositive.

This chain connects TRBV9 to TRBJ2-2; TRBD1 is a possible D gene (5 bases). Trimming removed 2 bases from V and 0 bases from J, with 11 bases in between. This CDR3 is 16 amino acids long. Germline assignment: CDR1 SGDLS and CDR2 YYNGEE. CDR3 region: CASSVGPGPNTGELFF. Here the CDR3 DNA reads TGTGCCAGCAGCGTTGGCCCAGGGCCGAACACCGGGGAGCTGTTTTTT.

The V call is TRBV7-6, the J call TRBJ2-1; 7 nucleotides line up with TRBD2. Germline values: CDR1 SGHVS, CDR2 FNYEAQ. The CDR3 spans 19 residues. The trim removed 6 bases at V and 0 bases at J, leaving 17 bases unmatched. CDR3 DNA sequence: TGTGCCAGCAGGGATGATCGGGGGGAGTCATATAGCTCCTACAATGAGCAGTTCTTC. The encoded protein is CASRDDRGESYSSYNEQFF.

The J gene is TRBJ2-3, the V gene TRBV5-1, with 7 bases lining up with TRBD2. Looked up from germline, CDR1 is SGHRS and CDR2 is YFSETQ. The CDR3 totals 15 residues. After removal of 3 bases from V and 0 bases from J, the junction contained 4 bases not matched to a gene. The CDR3 bases are TGCGCCAGCAGCTCGGGGGGATCTAGCACAGATACGCAGTATTTT. It codes for CASSSGGSSTDTQYF.

The genes are TRBV4-1 and TRBJ1-2, with 7 bases fitting TRBD1. The germline CDR1 and CDR2 sequences are MGHRA and YSYEKL. The CDR3 spans 14 residues. V lost 6 bases to trimming and J lost 7 bases; unmatched junction nucleotides: 11. CDR3 amino acids: CASRSRGNNRGYTF. CDR3 nucleotides: TGCGCCAGCAGGAGCAGGGGGAATAACCGTGGCTACACCTTC.

The rearrangement joins TRBV7-9 to TRBJ2-5, with 9 positions matching TRBD2. Germline lookup yields CDR1 SEHNR and CDR2 FQNEAQ (reference sequence). This CDR3 region has 15 residues. V was pared by 5 bases and J by 5 bases, with 9 bases of the junction left unmatched. The CDR3 DNA sequence: TGTGCCAGCAGCCCCGCCAATGCGGGAGGGGAGACCCAGTACTTC. Amino acids: CASSPANAGGETQYF. The variable domain in full, with the rest retrieved from reference TRBV7-9 and TRBJ2-5, is DTGVSQNPRHKITKRGQNVTFRCDPISEHNRLYWYRQTLGQGPEFLTYFQNEAQLEKSRLLSDRFSAERPKGSFSTLEIQRTEQGDSAMYLCASSPANAGGETQYFGPGTRLLVL.

The chain is built from TRBV9 and TRBJ1-3; D is uncertain. The CDR3 totals 16 residues. Trimming left V 4 bases short and J 0 bases short, with 14 bases between. Germline loops: CDR1 SGDLS, CDR2 YYNGEE. CDR3 loop: CASSPRPRPSGNTIYF. CDR3 sequence (DNA): TGTGCCAGCAGCCCGAGGCCTAGGCCCTCTGGAAACACCATATATTTT.

The chain uses TRBV7-7 and TRBJ2-5; 9 positions agree with TRBD1. The trim removed 5 bases at V and 5 bases at J, leaving 9 bases unmatched. The germline CDR1 and CDR2 sequences are SSHAT and FNYEAQ (reference sequence). This CDR3 has 15 amino acids. CDR3 sequence: CASSIVLGTGETQYF. CDR3 sequence (DNA): TGTGCCAGCAGCATCGTCCTCGGGACAGGGGAGACCCAGTACTTC.

Only one count was recorded for this clone. In DNA, the CDR3 is TGTGCTAGTGGTGGCGGGGACAGGGAGACCCAGTACTTC. Translation gives CASGGGDRETQYF. The rearrangement links TRBV12-5 to TRBJ2-5; 8 bases are a match to TRBD1. This CDR3 region has 13 residues. Germline lookup yields CDR1 LGHNT and CDR2 FRNRAP. The V and J ends lost 5 bases and 5 bases, in that order; junction bases with no gene match: 4.

The chain uses TRBV7-3 and TRBJ2-7, with 9 positions matching TRBD2. The germline CDR1 and CDR2 sequences are SGHTA and FQGTGA. J was trimmed by 2 bases and V by 5 bases; bases with no gene match: 4. This CDR3 has 14 amino acids. CDR3 DNA: TGTGCCAGCAGCCGTGCGGGAGGGCCCTACGAGCAGTACTTC. This codes for CASSRAGGPYEQYF.

The sample holds one count of this clone. This chain connects TRBV6-6 to TRBJ2-5, with 8 bases identical to TRBD1. Per germline, CDR1 MNHNY and CDR2 SVGAGI (reference sequence). This CDR3 is built from 14 residues. With V trimmed by 4 bases and J by 3 bases, 4 bases remained unmatched. The CDR3 DNA reads as TGTGCCAGCAGTTCAGGGGGCAGGGAAGAGACCCAGTACTTC. Protein sequence: CASSSGGREETQYF.

The chain uses TRBV7-2 and TRBJ2-7; no clear D. Deletions cut 5 bases from V and 5 bases from J, with 10 bases between. Germline loops: CDR1 SGHTA, CDR2 FQGNSA. This CDR3 comprises 12 residues. CDR3 nucleotide sequence: TGTGCCAGCAGCCAACAGTCACACGAGCAGTACTTC. Its translation: CASSQQSHEQYF.

This chain connects TRBV2 to TRBJ1-2, with 12 nucleotides matching TRBD1. The V and J ends lost 4 bases and 4 bases, in that order; junction bases with no gene match: 1. The CDR3 has 14 residues. Germline lookup yields CDR1 SNHLY and CDR2 FYNNEI. The CDR3 spells CASSGGQGAYGYTF. The CDR3 DNA reads TGTGCCAGCAGTGGGGGACAGGGGGCCTATGGCTACACCTTC. The full variable domain, with the rest looked up from reference TRBV2 and TRBJ1-2, is EPEVTQTPSHQVTQMGQEVILRCVPISNHLYFYWYRQILGQKVEFLVSFYNNEISEKSEIFDDQFSVERPDGSNFTLKIRSTKLEDSAMYFCASSGGQGAYGYTFGSGTRLTVV.

The rearrangement uses TRBV7-3 and TRBJ2-1, with 7 bases aligning to TRBD2. Trimming at V came to 2 bases and at J to 5 bases, leaving 3 bases not matched to a gene. CDR1 and CDR2 from the germline V gene are SGHTA and FQGTGA. The CDR3 contains 14 residues. CDR3 residues: CASSLSLADNEQFF. In nucleotides, the CDR3 is TGTGCCAGCAGCTTATCCCTAGCGGACAATGAGCAGTTCTTC.

This chain uses TRBV5-1 with TRBJ2-7; tentatively, D is TRBD2 (6 bases). This CDR3 comprises 12 residues. The germline V gene encodes CDR1 SGHRS and CDR2 YFSETQ. Trimming removed 6 bases from V and 3 bases from J, with 10 bases in between. CDR3 sequence (DNA): TGCGCCAGCAAGGAGGGGCACTACGAGCAGTACTTC. It specifies CASKEGHYEQYF. The variable domain in full, with the rest retrieved from reference TRBV5-1 and TRBJ2-7, is KAGVTQTPRYLIKTRGQQVTLSCSPISGHRSVSWYQQTPGQGLQFLFEYFSETQRNKGNFPGRFSGRQFSNSRSEMNVSTLELGDSALYLCASKEGHYEQYFGPGTRLTVT.

The rearrangement joins TRBV9 to TRBJ2-3; D call uncertain. V dropped 1 base and J dropped 3 bases, with 12 bases sitting between them. CDR3 length equals 15 residues. In germline, CDR1 is SGDLS, CDR2 YYNGEE. This CDR3 reads CASSVSHDGTDTQYF. The CDR3 coding sequence is TGTGCCAGCAGCGTAAGTCACGACGGGACAGATACGCAGTATTTT.

The chain joins TRBV6-1 to TRBJ1-2; TRBD1 matches 7 bases. Germline loops: CDR1 MNHNS, CDR2 SASEGT. The V segment lost 7 bases and the J segment 3 bases; nucleotides outside the gene matches: 5. CDR3 length equals 13 residues. In nucleotides, the CDR3 is TGTGCCAGCAAGAGACAGGGATACTATGGCTACACCTTC. Its protein is CASKRQGYYGYTF.

The genes are TRBV6-5 and TRBJ2-7; TRBD2 matches 10 bases. Germline V lookup: CDR1 MNHEY, CDR2 SVGAGI. The V and J ends lost 5 bases and 0 bases, in that order; junction bases with no gene match: 4. The CDR3 has 15 amino acids. CDR3 sequence (DNA): TGTGCCAGCAGTCCAATAGCGGGGGGCTCCTACGAGCAGTACTTC. Translating gives CASSPIAGGSYEQYF.